This TCR beta chain was identified in a study of T cells after yellow fever vaccination. One entry per CDR3 protein, called by TCRdb with MiXCR from the 5' RACE reads. The table has under 550,000 distinct CDR3 sequences, 20% to 25% seen once. Per germline, CDR1 MNHEY and CDR2 SVGAGI. The CDR3 is 15 amino acids. The germline V and J ends were trimmed by 2 bases and 3 bases, with 12 bases remaining between them. Sequencing was performed on PBMCs, taken roughly 20 days after the first yellow fever vaccination. The rearrangement uses TRBV6-5 and TRBJ2-3; TRBD1 might be the D (5 bases). This sequence originates from a man aged 18 to 30 who received the YFV17D yellow fever vaccine. CDR3 sequence (DNA): TGTGCCAGCAGTTACCAGGGCTCAAGGACAGATACGCAGTATTTT. Its translation: CASSYQGSRTDTQYF.